These 15 T cell receptor beta chains came from one sample sequenced in a study of T cells in Graves' hyperthyroidism and ophthalmopathy. Using RNA transcripts as the source, TCR beta CDR3 regions were amplified. The TCR CDR3 was amplified in a first-round RT-PCR using the HTBI primer set. In TCRdb, the multiplex PCR reads were re-called with MiXCR into one record per CDR3 protein. The table records about 640,000 distinct CDR3 sequences, 13% to 15% of them present only once. What was sequenced was blood. Every receptor here comes from a woman aged 50 to 60 with Graves' ophthalmopathy.

This clonotype was seen a few times. Given a much more abundant clone one base away, this may be a read error. This chain uses TRBV11-1 with TRBJ2-1, with D possibly matching TRBD2 (6 bases). The CDR3 is made up of 15 amino acids. The germline V gene encodes CDR1 SGHAT and CDR2 FQDESV (reference sequence). The CDR3 loop reads CASSPTRSEYNEQLF. DNA for the CDR3: TGTGCCAGCAGCCCGACTAGGTCAGAATACAATGAGCAGCTCTTC.

This clonotype was detected many times. This sequence joins TRBV2 and TRBJ1-1; D is undetermined. The germline V and J ends were trimmed by 6 bases and 4 bases, with 9 bases remaining between them. The CDR3 runs 12 residues. Germline V lookup: CDR1 SNHLY, CDR2 FYNNEI. DNA of the CDR3: TGTGCCAGCAGGGACCTGGGCACTGAAGCTTTCTTT. Translated, it gives CASRDLGTEAFF. Together with reference TRBV2 and TRBJ1-1, the CDR3 gives the full variable domain: EPEVTQTPSHQVTQMGQEVILRCVPISNHLYFYWYRQILGQKVEFLVSFYNNEISEKSEIFDDQFSVERPDGSNFTLKIRSTKLEDSAMYFCASRDLGTEAFFGQGTRLTVV.

This clonotype was counted ten times or more. This sequence joins TRBV3-1 and TRBJ1-5; the match to TRBD1 covers 8 bases. Germline trimming cut 0 bases from V and 7 bases from J; bases unmatched to any gene: 5. CDR3 size: 15 residues. The germline gives CDR1 LGHDT, CDR2 YNNKEL (reference sequence). Written as DNA, the CDR3 is TGTGCCAGCAGCCAAGACAGGGGGCAAGGACAGCCCCAGCATTTT. This encodes CASSQDRGQGQPQHF.

This clonotype has at least ten counts. The rearrangement links TRBV20-1 to TRBJ2-7; D possibly corresponds to TRBD2 (6 bases). The V gene lost 0 bases and the J gene lost 5 bases, with 14 bases spanning the gap. The germline CDR1 and CDR2 sequences are DFQATT and SNEGSKA (reference sequence). The CDR3 loop spans 14 amino acids. As DNA, the CDR3 is TGCAGTGCTAGAGATGAAAGCGGGCCCAACGAGCAGTACTTC. As protein: CSARDESGPNEQYF.

This clonotype occurred many times. The chain carries TRBV20-1 and TRBJ1-1; D uncertain. The ends were cut back, 2 bases at V and 1 base at J, with 8 bases in the middle. The CDR3 spans 13 residues. Germline V gene data show CDR1 as DFQATT and CDR2 as SNEGSKA (reference sequence). The CDR3 region is CSARWQPNTEAFF. For the CDR3, the DNA is TGCAGTGCTAGATGGCAGCCGAACACTGAAGCTTTCTTT.

This clonotype was counted at least ten times. The gene calls are TRBV7-2 and TRBJ2-1, with 12 positions matching TRBD2. The germline gives CDR1 SGHTA, CDR2 FQGNSA. The CDR3 consists of 16 residues. V trimming: 0 bases; J trimming: 4 bases; junction bases outside the gene matches: 1. The CDR3 DNA reads as TGTGCCAGCAGCTTAGCGACTAGCGGGGGATACAATGAGCAGTTCTTC. Its protein product is CASSLATSGGYNEQFF.

The genes are TRBV5-1 and TRBJ2-1, with TRBD2 identical over 9 bases. After removal of 0 bases from V and 6 bases from J, the junction contained 4 bases not matched to a gene. Germline V CDR1 and CDR2: SGHRS, YFSETQ. The CDR3 is 15 residues long. The CDR3 DNA follows: TGCGCCAGCAGCTTGGGCGGGAGGGAAATCAATGAGCAGTTCTTC. It is translated as CASSLGGREINEQFF.

This clonotype was seen only a few times. The chain links TRBV19 to TRBJ2-7; 7 bases align to TRBD1. Germline V gives CDR1 LNHDA, CDR2 SQIVND (reference sequence). CDR3 length: 14 amino acids. J gave up 4 bases and V 8 bases, and 11 bases lay outside the gene matches. CDR3 nucleotides: TGTGCCAGTTCACAGGGGTCCCCTCCGTACGAGCAGTACTTC. Translated, it gives CASSQGSPPYEQYF. The complete variable domain, with remaining parts taken from reference TRBV19 and TRBJ2-7, reads DGGITQSPKYLFRKEGQNVTLSCEQNLNHDAMYWYRQDPGQGLRLIYYSQIVNDFQKGDIAEGYSVSREKKESFPLTVTSAQKNPTAFYLCASSQGSPPYEQYFGPGTRLTVT.

This clonotype has a count of ten or more. The chain recombines TRBV5-1 with TRBJ1-5, with D possibly being TRBD1 (5 bases). The CDR3 sequence is 14 residues long. CDR1 and CDR2 from the germline V gene are SGHRS and YFSETQ. The ends were cut back, 4 bases at V and 1 base at J, with 9 bases in the middle. CDR3 in amino acids: CASSPDISNQPQHF. In DNA form, the CDR3 reads TGCGCCAGCAGCCCGGACATAAGCAATCAGCCCCAGCATTTT.

This clonotype was observed a few times. The chain is built from TRBV18 and TRBJ1-2; 7 bases map to TRBD1. The CDR3 loop spans 13 amino acids. CDR1 and CDR2 from the germline V gene are KGHSH and LQKENI. The V segment lost 4 bases and the J segment 6 bases; nucleotides outside the gene matches: 5. The CDR3 sequence: CASSRDRANGYTF. The CDR3 DNA sequence: TGTGCCAGCTCACGTGACAGGGCCAATGGCTACACCTTC.

This clonotype was detected many times. This rearrangement joins TRBV20-1 to TRBJ1-1; no firm D call. Trimming took off 6 bases at V and 2 bases at J, with 16 bases between the two ends. Germline V gives CDR1 DFQATT, CDR2 SNEGSKA (reference sequence). The CDR3 spans 14 residues. The CDR3 DNA follows: TGCAGTGCCGGTGGGCACACCCTAAACACTGAAGCTTTCTTT. This gives the protein CSAGGHTLNTEAFF.

This clonotype occurred a few times. A clone one base away is much larger, so this may be a read error. The chain joins TRBV28 to TRBJ2-5, with D possibly TRBD1 on 5 matching bases. This CDR3 is built from 12 residues. Germline CDR1 reads MDHEN; CDR2 reads SYDVKM. For the CDR3, the DNA is TGTGCCGGCAGTGTGGGGCCAGAGACCCAGTACTTC. Encoded protein: CAGSVGPETQYF.

This clonotype showed up many times. The CDR3 sequence: CASSLVFRGAGFLYEQYF. The CDR3 coding sequence is TGTGCCAGCAGCTTAGTTTTCCGTGGAGCGGGATTCCTCTACGAGCAGTACTTC. The chain joins TRBV7-2 to TRBJ2-7, with 7 bases aligning to TRBD2. The CDR3 consists of 18 residues. CDR1 is SGHTA, CDR2 FQGNSA, per germline. The trim removed 1 base at V and 3 bases at J, leaving 15 bases unmatched.

There are many counts of this clonotype. The gene calls are TRBV7-8 and TRBJ2-1; either TRBD1 or TRBD2 may supply D (5 bases each). The CDR3 loop spans 13 amino acids. The V end was cut by 5 bases, the J end by 5 bases, with 10 bases between. The germline gives CDR1 SGHVS, CDR2 FQNEAQ. DNA of the CDR3: TGTGCCAGCAGCGTTCGAGGGGACAATGAGCAGTTCTTC. Amino acids: CASSVRGDNEQFF.

This clonotype was counted a few times. The chain uses TRBV27 and TRBJ2-7; TRBD2 might be the D (7 bases). The CDR3 spans 15 residues. Germline CDR1 MNHEY, CDR2 SMNVEV (reference sequence). V shed 5 bases and J shed 1 base, with 15 bases lying between them. The CDR3 sequence: CASSPLGGASYEQYF. For the CDR3, the DNA is TGTGCCAGCAGTCCGTTGGGGGGGGCGTCCTACGAGCAGTACTTC.